The TCR beta chain under discussion was sequenced for a study of shared clonotypes between healthy human individuals. Overall study context: Ranging from 18 to 49 in age, donors were two women and a few men. For every donor, three CD4 naive, three CD4 memory, two CD8 naive and one CD8 memory plates were used.

In regard to this clone: Its antigen is currently unknown.

Whole-study findings and limits: Rarefaction showed sorted-subset sequencing was incomplete despite large depth. When naive CD4 clonotypes were compared across a few donors, approximately 4.9% were shared.

Assay used: immunoSEQ multiplex PCR; TCRdb lists only in-frame clones, some missing. Among about 2.3 million clones listed, roughly 93% were seen once. This clonotype originated in a man younger than 35 in good health. Some clones in this sample may be carry-over from other donors' samples. The specimen was naive CD4+ T cells from PBMCs. Subset meaning: CD45RA+ positively selected.

The CDR3 region is CASSLQEPGTQYF. For the CDR3, the DNA is TGTGCCAGCAGCTTACAGGAGCCTGGGACGCAGTATTTT. The chain uses TRBV7-9 and TRBJ2-3; unclear D gene. Trimming shortened V by 2 bases and J by 9 bases, and 12 bases separated the two germline ends. Germline V CDR1 and CDR2: SEHNR, FQNEAQ (reference sequence). This CDR3 is 13 amino acids long.